A single sample is the source of the 6 T cell receptor beta chains below, sequenced in a study of glioma-infiltrating T cells. Using RNA template, CDR3s of TCR alpha and beta were amplified with iRepertoire arm-PCR. TCRdb reanalysed the multiplex PCR reads using MiXCR and keeps one entry per CDR3 protein. Of 150,000 to 200,000 distinct CDR3 sequences listed, about 32% are singletons. Sequenced: glioma tissue, nonneoplastic brain tissue, or PBMCs (not recorded which). The origin of the receptors is a human donor with low-grade glioma or glioblastoma, undergoing nonglioma brain surgery, or in good health (not recorded which).

There are many counts of this clonotype. The chain couples TRBV4-3 to TRBJ2-5, with D unresolved. V dropped 4 bases and J dropped 5 bases, with 11 bases sitting between them. CDR3 length equals 13 residues. CDR1 and CDR2 (germline): LGHNA, YSLEER. The CDR3 DNA follows: TGCGCCAGCAGCCCCATCGGGTGGGAGACCCAGTACTTC. Translating it yields CASSPIGWETQYF.

This clonotype was detected many times. This chain links TRBV6-2 or TRBV6-3 with TRBJ2-7; D remains unclear. CDR1 and CDR2 from the germline V gene are MNHEY and SVGEGT. The CDR3 consists of 13 residues. With 7 bases removed from V and 0 bases from J, the gap between germline ends came to 10 bases. This chain's CDR3 is CASKESYSYEQYF. The CDR3 nucleotides read TGTGCCAGCAAAGAAAGTTACTCCTACGAGCAGTACTTC.

This chain joins TRBV9 and TRBJ2-6; TRBD1 agrees at 7 bases. This CDR3 has 16 amino acids. Germline CDR1 reads SGDLS; CDR2 reads YYNGEE. V lost 3 bases and J lost 0; bases outside the gene matches: 3. The CDR3 sequence: CASSDGTASGANVLTF. In DNA, the CDR3 is TGTGCCAGCAGCGACGGGACAGCCTCTGGGGCCAACGTCCTGACTTTC.

The chain combines TRBV12-5 with TRBJ2-1; 7 positions match TRBD2. This CDR3 has 13 residues. V lost 5 bases and J lost 5; bases outside the gene matches: 3. In germline, CDR1 is LGHNT, CDR2 FRNRAP. The CDR3 is CASGLAVDNEQFF. CDR3 nucleotide sequence: TGTGCTAGTGGTCTAGCGGTAGACAATGAGCAGTTCTTC.

In its sample, this clonotype was seen many times. This chain links TRBV24-1 with TRBJ1-5; D is unresolved. Trimming shortened V by 5 bases and J by 0 bases, and 7 bases separated the two germline ends. This CDR3 region has 14 residues. Germline lookup yields CDR1 KGHDR and CDR2 SFDVKD. The CDR3 bases are TGTGCCACCAGTGGATCGTCTAGCAATCAGCCCCAGCATTTT. It is translated as CATSGSSSNQPQHF.

This chain connects TRBV6-1 to TRBJ2-1; 8 bases map to TRBD2. The junction had 6 bases not matched to a gene; V was cut back by 5 bases and J by 9 bases. From germline, CDR1 is MNHNS and CDR2 SASEGT. The CDR3 covers 13 residues. The DNA of the CDR3 is TGTGCCAGCAGTACCCGGGGGGGTGCTGAGCAGTTCTTC. Protein sequence: CASSTRGGAEQFF.